This record concerns one TCR beta chain sequence. Its cognate antigen is unknown. Germline V gives CDR1 LGHNA, CDR2 YNFKEQ. V was pared by 0 bases and J by 6 bases, with 7 bases of the junction left unmatched. There are 15 residues in the CDR3. The source of the sample is a study of a mutant IDH1 vaccine in newly diagnosed glioma. In the study overall: Earlier care involved radiotherapy, temozolomide, or both, and the majority received both.

As for time point: week 11, during vaccination. Vaccinated patients received 300 ug of mutant IDH1 20-mer peptide per dose, with topical imiquimod. New astrocytomas of WHO grade 3 or 4 that were IDH1-mutant and ATRX-lost were found in the donors. Only in-frame clones appear in the TCRdb table, and some are missing; sequencing was by immunoSEQ multiplex PCR. The sample consists of 45,000 to 65,000 clones, roughly nine tenths of them appearing once. This sequence originates from a man aged 45-65 years with glioma. This material consisted of PBMCs, taken from a glioma patient whose treatment included an IDH1 peptide vaccine. The V gene is TRBV4-2, the J gene TRBJ2-7, with TRBD2 matching over 8 bases. This CDR3 is CASSQDRSGSSEQYF. CDR3 sequence (DNA): TGTGCCAGCAGCCAAGATCGGAGCGGGAGTTCCGAGCAGTACTTC.